These T cell receptor beta chains were read from a single sample in a study of shared clonotypes between healthy human individuals. Clones were read by immunoSEQ multiplex PCR, and TCRdb kept only the in-frame ones, dropping some. The sample carries about 2.4 million clones, over 85% recorded once. Sample: naive CD4+ T cells from PBMCs. All receptors derive from a man aged 18-30 years in good health. Some clones in this sample may be carry-over from other donors' samples. CDR3s include the opening cysteine and the closing phenylalanine or tryptophan. The D gene is left open where the match is weak. Part of the rows lack a size; the others show once, few, many or a class for expanded clones.

CASGTLGRGEYF TGTGCCAGCGGCACCCTGGGCAGGGGTGAGTACTTC TRBV28 . TRBJ2-7 .
CASRTTYEQYF TGTGCCAGCAGAACGACCTACGAGCAGTACTTC TRBV5-8 . TRBJ2-7 .
CASKGGQGFLTDTQYF TGTGCCAGTAAAGGGGGTCAGGGCTTTTTGACAGATACGCAGTATTTT TRBV19 . TRBJ2-3 .
CASRDHRGVGYTF TGTGCCAGCAGAGATCACAGGGGAGTCGGCTACACCTTC TRBV11-2 TRBD1 TRBJ1-2 .
CASSVGQVGETQYF TGTGCCAGCAGTGTGGGACAGGTGGGGGAGACCCAGTACTTC TRBV28 TRBD1 TRBJ2-5 .
CASSPDRGQYGYTF TGTGCCAGCAGCCCGGACAGGGGGCAATATGGCTACACCTTC TRBV27 TRBD1 TRBJ1-2 .
CASSEAQTSRETQYF TGTGCCAGCAGTGAAGCGCAGACTAGCAGAGAGACCCAGTACTTC TRBV2 TRBD2 TRBJ2-5 once
CASSFTAERKLFF TGTGCCAGCAGCTTTACGGCTGAAAGGAAACTGTTTTTT TRBV5-5 . TRBJ1-4 .
CASRRQGAGELFF TGTGCCAGCAGACGACAGGGCGCCGGGGAGCTGTTTTTT TRBV28 TRBD1 TRBJ2-2 .
CASSVRRTSAYEQYF TGTGCCAGCAGTGTCCGGAGGACTAGCGCCTACGAGCAGTACTTC TRBV27 TRBD2 TRBJ2-7 .
CASSLNRGNEQYF TGTGCCAGCTCGTTAAACAGGGGAAACGAGCAGTACTTC TRBV18 TRBD1 TRBJ2-7 .
CASSQREGLSTIEQYF TGTGCCAGCAGCCAACGAGAGGGGTTGTCCACTATCGAGCAGTACTTC TRBV4-2 . TRBJ2-7 once
CATSRGGGLEQYF TGTGCCACCAGCAGAGGGGGGGGTCTCGAGCAGTACTTC TRBV15 TRBD2 TRBJ2-7 .
CASSDLGTVIRETQYF TGTGCCAGCAGTGATTTAGGGACAGTTATCCGAGAGACCCAGTACTTC TRBV25-1 TRBD1 TRBJ2-5 .
CASSMGQGRMGEQYF TGTGCCAGTAGTATGGGACAGGGGCGGATGGGGGAGCAGTACTTC TRBV19 TRBD1 TRBJ2-7 .
CASSAFTSGRVTGELFF TGTGCCAGCAGCGCCTTTACTAGCGGGAGGGTCACCGGGGAGCTGTTTTTT TRBV7-3 TRBD2 TRBJ2-2 .
CSVGLARSEQFF TGCAGCGTCGGACTAGCGAGGAGTGAGCAGTTCTTC TRBV29-1 TRBD2 TRBJ2-1 .